This T cell receptor (beta chain) was sequenced in a study of blood T cell repertoires in COVID-19 (dated by TCRdb to between 2020 and 2021). Background for the entire study: The collaborator samples originated in the United States, Italy and Spain and spanned the acute and convalescent phases of COVID-19. The prospective study material was composed of cDNA or gDNA derived from T cells, B-cell-depleted T cells, or PBMCs. Deeply sampled blood TCRbeta repertoires from subjects exposed to, actively infected with, or recovered from COVID-19 were included in the dataset. The repertoires were made available in a free public database intended to serve as a resource for research on the immune response to SARS-CoV-2. Samples were obtained from the ongoing ImmuneRACE study (first 160 participants) and from some 1,200 subjects provided by 6 global collaborators. A de-identified subject ID, COVID-19 status, age in years and sex were almost always included in the sample metadata. Where available, HLA class I and class II types were taken from metadata supplied by the sample provider and were not determined by assay-based typing.

In the prospective study, participants were about 18 to 95 years old, resided in under 30 geographic areas of the United States, and were enrolled through a virtual design. Cohort assignment in the prospective study relied on participant-reported clinical history from a screening survey and a study questionnaire. For ImmuneRACE Cohort 3, a participant was defined as recovered based on two consecutive negative NP/OP PCR tests, clearance by a healthcare professional, or resolution of symptoms. In the prospective study, mobile phlebotomists collected whole blood, serum and a nasopharyngeal or oropharyngeal swab from each participant. Over a roughly two-month period, participants in the prospective study had the option of providing additional blood draws and questionnaires. Before DNA extraction, blood samples from the prospective study were shipped at room temperature or frozen. Broader findings and caveats from the paper: The amount of clinical and demographic metadata varied by source and participant and was provided uncurated.

A note on this clone: The antigen it recognizes is unknown. Per-base quality was not reported, and no clone a single base away is much larger than it.

TCRbeta CDR3 regions were amplified from genomic DNA using the immunoSEQ Assay, a bias-controlled multiplex PCR. The original pipeline was this. The number of nucleated cells in each sample was estimated by amplification of reference gene primers within the assay. Sequence reads were collapsed and filtered to measure the absolute abundance of every unique TCRbeta CDR3 rearrangement. For each sample, productive Simpson clonality was calculated by taking the square root of Simpson's diversity index across productive rearrangements. The table comes from immuneACCESS by way of TCRdb, which keeps in-frame sequences with V and J called. Part of the clones is missing from these tables; in studies checked, under half for an unresolved V gene and the rest for unknown reasons. Clone size and V and J calls were adopted from that table, with D and trimming inferred from the DNA. This sample holds about 380,000 clones; about 90% were observed only once. In total, the top ten clones hold almost 3% of the sample.

The receptor comes from a woman in her twenties or thirties who had recovered from COVID-19. Input material: PBMCs or T cells enriched from blood (not recorded which).

The nucleotide sequence is given as TGTGCCAGCTCACTCCCGGGACAGGGGAATGACTACACCTTC. It is translated as CASSLPGQGNDYTF. The V and J genes are TRBV18 and TRBJ1-2, and TRBD1 matches 10 of the central bases. After removal of 4 bases from V and 10 bases from J, the junction retains 9 bases not matched to a gene. Via the germline V gene, CDR1 is KGHSH and CDR2 LQKENI. From the cysteine up to the phenylalanine, the CDR3 has a length of 14 residues. Just the 42-base CDR3 DNA is kept, in frame starting at base 1.